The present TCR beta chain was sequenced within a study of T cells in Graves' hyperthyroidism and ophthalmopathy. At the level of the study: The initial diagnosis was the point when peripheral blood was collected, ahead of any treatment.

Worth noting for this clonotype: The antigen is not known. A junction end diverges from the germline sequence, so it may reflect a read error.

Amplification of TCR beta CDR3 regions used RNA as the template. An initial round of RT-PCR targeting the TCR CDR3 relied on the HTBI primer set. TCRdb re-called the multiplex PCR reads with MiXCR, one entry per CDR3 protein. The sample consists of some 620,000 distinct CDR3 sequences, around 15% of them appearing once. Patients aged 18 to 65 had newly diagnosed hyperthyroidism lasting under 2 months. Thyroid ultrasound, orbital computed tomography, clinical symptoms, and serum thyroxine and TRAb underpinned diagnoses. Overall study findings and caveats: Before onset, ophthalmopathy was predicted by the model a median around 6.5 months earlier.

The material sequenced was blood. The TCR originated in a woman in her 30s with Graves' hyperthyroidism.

DNA of the CDR3: TGTGCCAGCAGTTTTCTCGCAGGGGCAGATACGCGGTATTTT. It yields the protein CASSFLAGADTRYF. This sequence joins TRBV28 and TRBJ2-3; perhaps TRBD1 as D (6 bases). This CDR3 comprises 14 residues. Germline CDR1 is MDHEN and CDR2 is SYDVKM.